Listed below are T cell receptor beta chains from one sample, sequenced in a study of beta chain features in type 1 diabetes. Profiled with immunoSEQ multiplex PCR; TCRdb holds only in-frame clones, not every one. In the table there are about 150,000 clones, under 9.5% of which are singletons. The sample taken for sequencing was central memory CD4+ T cells from blood. All receptors come from a man between 18 and 35 years old in good health. Both conserved end residues are part of each CDR3. The D gene is left open where the match is weak. Expanded clones are given a class, and other clones once, few, many or no size at all.

D gene: .
J gene: TRBJ2-7
clone size: .
V gene: TRBV4-3
CDR3 DNA: TGCGCCAGCAGCCAAGAATGGCTCCAGGACTACGAGCAGTACTTC
CDR3 protein: CASSQEWLQDYEQYF

D gene: TRBD1
J gene: TRBJ2-7
clone size: few
V gene: TRBV4-1
CDR3 DNA: TGCGCCAGCAGCTTGGGGCAGGGGGAATACGAGCAGTACTTC
CDR3 protein: CASSLGQGEYEQYF

D gene: .
J gene: TRBJ1-2
clone size: few
V gene: TRBV6-1
CDR3 DNA: TGTGCCAGCAGTGACGGCCAGACAGACGTCTATGGCTACACCTTC
CDR3 protein: CASSDGQTDVYGYTF

D gene: TRBD1
J gene: TRBJ1-1
clone size: few
V gene: TRBV4-2
CDR3 DNA: TGTGCCAGCAGCCAAGATGGATTTACCCGACAGGGAGGAGTCACTGAAGCTTTCTTT
CDR3 protein: CASSQDGFTRQGGVTEAFF

D gene: .
J gene: TRBJ1-6
clone size: .
V gene: TRBV5-1
CDR3 DNA: TGCGCCAGCAGCTTGGACTATTCACCCCTCCACTTT
CDR3 protein: CASSLDYSPLHF

D gene: .
J gene: TRBJ1-1
clone size: few
V gene: TRBV6-5
CDR3 DNA: TGTGCCAGCAGTGGAAACAGCTGGAAGTCCACTGAAGCTTTCTTT
CDR3 protein: CASSGNSWKSTEAFF

D gene: .
J gene: TRBJ1-3
clone size: .
V gene: TRBV28
CDR3 DNA: TGTGCCAGCAGTTCCCCCAGTACAGGACCGGGCAAAAATAGATATTTT
CDR3 protein: CASSSPSTGPGKNRYF

D gene: .
J gene: TRBJ1-2
clone size: .
V gene: TRBV19
CDR3 DNA: TGTGCCAGTAGAACTCCGGTGGGGGGAAAGGATGGCTACACCTTC
CDR3 protein: CASRTPVGGKDGYTF

D gene: TRBD1
J gene: TRBJ2-7
clone size: few
V gene: TRBV9
CDR3 DNA: TGTGCCAGCAGCGGCCGGGACAGCACCTACGAGCAGTACTTC
CDR3 protein: CASSGRDSTYEQYF

D gene: TRBD1
J gene: TRBJ2-1
clone size: few
V gene: TRBV6-5
CDR3 DNA: TGTGCCAGCAGTTTCGACAGGGGAAGCTCCTACAATGAGCAGTTCTTC
CDR3 protein: CASSFDRGSSYNEQFF

D gene: TRBD1
J gene: TRBJ2-7
clone size: few
V gene: TRBV30
CDR3 DNA: TGTGCCTGGAAGGGGGCGGCCTACGAGCAGTACTTC
CDR3 protein: CAWKGAAYEQYF

D gene: TRBD1
J gene: TRBJ1-1
clone size: .
V gene: TRBV18
CDR3 DNA: TGTGCCAGCTCGGGGACAGAGGGCTACGCTGCTTTCTTT
CDR3 protein: CASSGTEGYAAFF